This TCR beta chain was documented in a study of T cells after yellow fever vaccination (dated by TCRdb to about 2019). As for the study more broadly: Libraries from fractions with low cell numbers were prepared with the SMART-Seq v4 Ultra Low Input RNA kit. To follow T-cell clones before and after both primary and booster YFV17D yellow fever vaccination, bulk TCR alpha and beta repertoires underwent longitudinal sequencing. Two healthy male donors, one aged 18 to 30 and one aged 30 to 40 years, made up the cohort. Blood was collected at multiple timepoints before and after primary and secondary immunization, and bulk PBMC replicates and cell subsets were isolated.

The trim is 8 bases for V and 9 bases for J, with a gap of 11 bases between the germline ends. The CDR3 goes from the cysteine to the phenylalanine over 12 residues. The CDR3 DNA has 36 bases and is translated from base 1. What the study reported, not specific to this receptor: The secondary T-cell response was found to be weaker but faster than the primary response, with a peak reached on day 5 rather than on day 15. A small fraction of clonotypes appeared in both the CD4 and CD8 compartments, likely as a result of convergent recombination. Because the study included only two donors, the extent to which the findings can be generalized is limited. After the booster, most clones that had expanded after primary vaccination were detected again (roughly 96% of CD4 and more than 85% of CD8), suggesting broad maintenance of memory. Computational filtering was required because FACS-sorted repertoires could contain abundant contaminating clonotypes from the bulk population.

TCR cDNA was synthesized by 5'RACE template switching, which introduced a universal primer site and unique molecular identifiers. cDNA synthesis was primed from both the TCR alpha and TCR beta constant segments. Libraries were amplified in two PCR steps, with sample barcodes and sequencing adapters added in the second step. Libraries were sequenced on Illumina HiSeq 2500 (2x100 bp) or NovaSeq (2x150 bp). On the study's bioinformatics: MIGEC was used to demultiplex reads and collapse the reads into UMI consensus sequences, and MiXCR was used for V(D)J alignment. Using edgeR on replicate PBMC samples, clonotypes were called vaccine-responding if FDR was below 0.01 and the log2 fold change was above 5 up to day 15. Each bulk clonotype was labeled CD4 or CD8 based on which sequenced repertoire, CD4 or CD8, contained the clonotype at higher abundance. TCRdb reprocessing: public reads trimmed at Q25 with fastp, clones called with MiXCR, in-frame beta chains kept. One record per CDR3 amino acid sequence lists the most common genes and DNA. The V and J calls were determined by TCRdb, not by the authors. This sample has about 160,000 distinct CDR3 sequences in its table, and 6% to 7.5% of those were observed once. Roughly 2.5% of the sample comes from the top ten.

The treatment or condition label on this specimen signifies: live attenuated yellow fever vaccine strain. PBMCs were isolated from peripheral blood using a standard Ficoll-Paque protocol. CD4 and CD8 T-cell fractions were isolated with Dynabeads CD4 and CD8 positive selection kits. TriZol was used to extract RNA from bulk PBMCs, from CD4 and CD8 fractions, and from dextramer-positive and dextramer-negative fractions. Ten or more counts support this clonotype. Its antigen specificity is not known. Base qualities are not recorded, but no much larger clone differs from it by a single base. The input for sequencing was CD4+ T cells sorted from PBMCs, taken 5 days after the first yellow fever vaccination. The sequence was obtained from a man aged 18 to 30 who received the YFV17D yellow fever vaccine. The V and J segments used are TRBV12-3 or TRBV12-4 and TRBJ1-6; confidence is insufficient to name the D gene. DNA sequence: TGTGCCAGCTCCATGGACGCTTCACCCCTCCACTTT. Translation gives CASSMDASPLHF.